What follows describes a single T cell receptor beta chain. TCRdb keeps only in-frame clones here, not all; method: immunoSEQ multiplex PCR. The data show around 40,000 clones, 91% seen once. These data are taken from a study of T cell changes during pregnancy in multiple sclerosis. CDR3 size: 11 residues. V was trimmed by 7 bases and J by 2 bases, leaving 4 bases between them. Germline V CDR1 and CDR2: SEHNR, FQNEAQ (reference sequence). This TCR came from a female donor with multiple sclerosis, enrolled in a pregnancy study. V gene TRBV7-9 combines with J gene TRBJ2-3; D is unresolved. Specimen: CD8+ T cells from peripheral blood mononuclear cells, collected in the second trimester of pregnancy. CDR3 protein: CASTLTDTQYF. The CDR3 bases are TGTGCCAGCACCCTCACAGATACGCAGTATTTT.